The T cell receptor (beta chain) described here comes from a study of spatial heterogeneity in lung cancer. Time point: blood at routine non-recurrence follow-up after resection. Whole RNA, isolated from tumor, nontumor lung or frozen PBMC, was sequenced without prior sorting. TCRdb redid the calling of the 5' RACE reads with MiXCR, one entry per CDR3 protein. This sample has roughly 18,000 distinct CDR3 sequences; roughly 19% occur once, and the top ten carry 5.5% to 7%. Germline CDR1 is SQVTM and CDR2 is ANQGSEA. This CDR3 is built from 12 residues. With 2 bases removed from V and 1 base from J, the gap between germline ends came to 0 bases.

The material sequenced was PBMCs, taken at follow-up. This TCR derives from a male donor with early-stage non-small cell lung cancer. V and J are TRBV29-1 and TRBJ2-6, with D unresolved. The CDR3 loop is CSVESGANVLTF. The DNA of the CDR3 is TGCAGCGTTGAATCTGGGGCCAACGTCCTGACTTTC. The whole variable domain, remainder taken from reference TRBV29-1 and TRBJ2-6, is SAVISQKPSRDICQRGTSLTIQCQVDSQVTMMFWYRQQPGQSLTLIATANQGSEATYESGFVIDKFPISRPNLTFSTLTVSNMSPEDSSIYLCSVESGANVLTFGAGSRLTVL.